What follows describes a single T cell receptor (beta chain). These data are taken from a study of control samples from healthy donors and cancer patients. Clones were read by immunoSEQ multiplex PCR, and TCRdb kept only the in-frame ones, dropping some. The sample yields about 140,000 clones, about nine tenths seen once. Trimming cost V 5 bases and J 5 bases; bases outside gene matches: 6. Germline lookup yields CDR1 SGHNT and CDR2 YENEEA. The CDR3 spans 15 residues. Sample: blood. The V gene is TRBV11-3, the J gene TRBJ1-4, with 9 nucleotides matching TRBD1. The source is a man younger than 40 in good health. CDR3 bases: TGTGCCAGCAGCGCAAAGACAGGGGGAAATGAAAAACTGTTTTTT. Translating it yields CASSAKTGGNEKLFF.